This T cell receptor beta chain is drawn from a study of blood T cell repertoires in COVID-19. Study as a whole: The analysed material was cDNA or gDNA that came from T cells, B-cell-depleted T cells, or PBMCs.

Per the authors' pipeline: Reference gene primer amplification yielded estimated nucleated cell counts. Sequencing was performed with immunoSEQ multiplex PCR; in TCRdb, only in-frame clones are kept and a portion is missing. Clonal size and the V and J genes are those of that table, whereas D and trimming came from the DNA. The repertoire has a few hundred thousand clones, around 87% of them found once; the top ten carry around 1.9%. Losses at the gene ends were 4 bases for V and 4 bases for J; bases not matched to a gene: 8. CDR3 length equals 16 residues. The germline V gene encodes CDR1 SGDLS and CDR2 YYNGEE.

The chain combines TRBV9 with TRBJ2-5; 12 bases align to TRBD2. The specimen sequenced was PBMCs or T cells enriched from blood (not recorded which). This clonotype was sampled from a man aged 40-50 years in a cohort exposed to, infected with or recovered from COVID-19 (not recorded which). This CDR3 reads CASSSKLAGGLETQYF. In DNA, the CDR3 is TGTGCCAGCAGCTCCAAACTAGCGGGAGGTTTAGAGACCCAGTACTTC.